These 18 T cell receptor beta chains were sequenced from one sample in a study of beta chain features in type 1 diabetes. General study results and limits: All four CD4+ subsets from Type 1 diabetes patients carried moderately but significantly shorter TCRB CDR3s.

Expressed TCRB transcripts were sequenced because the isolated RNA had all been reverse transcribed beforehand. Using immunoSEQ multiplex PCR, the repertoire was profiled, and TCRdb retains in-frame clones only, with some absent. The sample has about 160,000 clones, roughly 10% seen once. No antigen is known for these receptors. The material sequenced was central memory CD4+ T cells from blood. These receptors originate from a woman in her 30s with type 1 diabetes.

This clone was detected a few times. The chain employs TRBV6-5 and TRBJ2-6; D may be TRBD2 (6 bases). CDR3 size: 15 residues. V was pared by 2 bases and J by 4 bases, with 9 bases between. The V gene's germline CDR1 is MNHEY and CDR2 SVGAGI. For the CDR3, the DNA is TGTGCCAGCAGTTACGAAGGGAGGGGGGCCAACGTCCTGACTTTC. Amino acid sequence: CASSYEGRGANVLTF.

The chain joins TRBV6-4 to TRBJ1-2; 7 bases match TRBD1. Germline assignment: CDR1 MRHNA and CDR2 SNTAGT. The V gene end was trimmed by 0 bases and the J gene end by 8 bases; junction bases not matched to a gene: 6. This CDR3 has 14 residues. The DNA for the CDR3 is TGTGCCAGCAGTGACTCACAGGGGACGAGGGGCTACACCTTC. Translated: CASSDSQGTRGYTF.

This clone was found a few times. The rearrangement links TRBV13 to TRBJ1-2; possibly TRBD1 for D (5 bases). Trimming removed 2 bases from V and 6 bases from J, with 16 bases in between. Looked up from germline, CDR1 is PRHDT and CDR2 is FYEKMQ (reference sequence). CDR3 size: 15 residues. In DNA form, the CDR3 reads TGTGCCAGCAGCTTAAAGTGGGGCGCGGGAGATGGCTACACCTTC. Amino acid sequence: CASSLKWGAGDGYTF. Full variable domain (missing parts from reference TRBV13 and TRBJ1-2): AAGVIQSPRHLIKEKRETATLKCYPIPRHDTVYWYQQGPGQDPQFLISFYEKMQSDKGSIPDRFSAQQFSDYHSELNMSSLELGDSALYFCASSLKWGAGDGYTFGSGTRLTVV.

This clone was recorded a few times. The CDR3 DNA follows: TGTGCCAGCAGTTTTCCTAGCGAAGAGACCCAGTACTTC. Its protein is CASSFPSEETQYF. The rearrangement uses TRBV6-6 and TRBJ2-5; D possibly corresponds to TRBD2 (6 bases). Per the germline V gene, CDR1 is MNHNY and CDR2 is SVGAGI (reference sequence). The CDR3 is 13 residues long. The V end was cut by 4 bases, the J end by 3 bases, with 9 bases between.

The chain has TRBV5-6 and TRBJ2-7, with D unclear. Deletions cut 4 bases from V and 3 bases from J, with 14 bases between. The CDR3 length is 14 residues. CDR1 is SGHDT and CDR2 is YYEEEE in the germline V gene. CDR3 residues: CASSRRLEIYEQYF. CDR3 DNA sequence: TGTGCCAGCAGCCGGCGGCTGGAAATCTACGAGCAGTACTTC. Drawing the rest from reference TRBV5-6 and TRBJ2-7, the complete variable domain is DAGVTQSPTHLIKTRGQQVTLRCSPKSGHDTVSWYQQALGQGPQFIFQYYEEEERQRGNFPDRFSGHQFPNYSSELNVNALLLGDSALYLCASSRRLEIYEQYFGPGTRLTVT.

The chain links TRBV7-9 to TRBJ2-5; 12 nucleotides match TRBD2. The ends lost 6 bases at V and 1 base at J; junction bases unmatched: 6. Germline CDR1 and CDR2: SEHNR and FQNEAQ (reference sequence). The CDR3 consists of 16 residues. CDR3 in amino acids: CASRHRLAGAQETQYF. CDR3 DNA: TGTGCCAGCAGGCATAGACTAGCGGGAGCCCAAGAGACCCAGTACTTC.

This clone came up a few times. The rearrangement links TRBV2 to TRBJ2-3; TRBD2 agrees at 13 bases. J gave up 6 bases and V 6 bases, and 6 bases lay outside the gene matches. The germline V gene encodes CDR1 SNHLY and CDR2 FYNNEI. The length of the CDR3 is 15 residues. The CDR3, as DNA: TGTGCCAGCAGCCAAGCACTAGCGGGAGGGGATACGCAGTATTTT. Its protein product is CASSQALAGGDTQYF.

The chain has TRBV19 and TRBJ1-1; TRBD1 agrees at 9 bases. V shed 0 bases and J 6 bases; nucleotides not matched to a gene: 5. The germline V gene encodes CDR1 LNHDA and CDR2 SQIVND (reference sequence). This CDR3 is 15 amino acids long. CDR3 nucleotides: TGTGCCAGTAGTATAGAGACAGGGGGTTACTCTGAAGCTTTCTTT. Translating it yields CASSIETGGYSEAFF.

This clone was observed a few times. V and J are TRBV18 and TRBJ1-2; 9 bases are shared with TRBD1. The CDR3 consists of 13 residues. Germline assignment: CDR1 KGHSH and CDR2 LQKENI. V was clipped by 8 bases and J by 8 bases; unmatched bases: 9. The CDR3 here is CASRSTGGWGYTF. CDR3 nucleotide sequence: TGTGCCAGCCGCTCGACAGGGGGATGGGGCTACACCTTC.

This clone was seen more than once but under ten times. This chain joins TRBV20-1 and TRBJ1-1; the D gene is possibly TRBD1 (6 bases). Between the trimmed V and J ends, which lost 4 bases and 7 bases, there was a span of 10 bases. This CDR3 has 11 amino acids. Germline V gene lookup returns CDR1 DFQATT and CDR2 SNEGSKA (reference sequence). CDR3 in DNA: TGCAGTGCTAACAGGGACCGTGAAGCTTTCTTT. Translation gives CSANRDREAFF.

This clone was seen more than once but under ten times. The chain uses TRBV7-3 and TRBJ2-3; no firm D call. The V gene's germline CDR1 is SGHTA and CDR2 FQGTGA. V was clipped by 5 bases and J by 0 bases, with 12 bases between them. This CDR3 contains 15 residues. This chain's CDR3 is CASSPSQTSTDTQYF. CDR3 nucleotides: TGTGCCAGCAGCCCCTCCCAGACTAGCACAGATACGCAGTATTTT.

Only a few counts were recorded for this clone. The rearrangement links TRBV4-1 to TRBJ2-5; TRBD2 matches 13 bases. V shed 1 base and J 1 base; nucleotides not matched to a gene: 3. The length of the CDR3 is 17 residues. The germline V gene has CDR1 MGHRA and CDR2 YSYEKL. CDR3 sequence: CASSQGGLAGAQETQYF. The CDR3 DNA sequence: TGCGCCAGCAGCCAAGGTGGACTAGCGGGGGCCCAAGAGACCCAGTACTTC.

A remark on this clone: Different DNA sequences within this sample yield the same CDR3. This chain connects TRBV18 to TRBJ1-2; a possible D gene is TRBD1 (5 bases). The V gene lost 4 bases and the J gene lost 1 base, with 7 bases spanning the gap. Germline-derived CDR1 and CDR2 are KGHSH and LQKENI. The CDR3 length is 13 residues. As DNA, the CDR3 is TGTGCCAGCTCACTAGACAGTAACTATGGCTACACCTTC. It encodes CASSLDSNYGYTF.

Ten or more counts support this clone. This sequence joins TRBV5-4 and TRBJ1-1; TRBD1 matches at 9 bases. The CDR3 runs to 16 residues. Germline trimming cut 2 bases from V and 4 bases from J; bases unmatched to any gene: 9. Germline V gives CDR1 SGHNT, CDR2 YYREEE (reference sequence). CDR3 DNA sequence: TGTGCCAGCAGCTTCCCCGGACAGGGGCTCGGCACTGAAGCTTTCTTT. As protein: CASSFPGQGLGTEAFF.

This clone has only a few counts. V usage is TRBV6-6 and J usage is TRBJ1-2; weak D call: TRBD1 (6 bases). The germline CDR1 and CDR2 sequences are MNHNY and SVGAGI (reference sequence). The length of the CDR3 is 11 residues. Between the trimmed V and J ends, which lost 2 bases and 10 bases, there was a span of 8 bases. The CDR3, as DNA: TGTGCCAGCAGTTACCAGGGGCACTACACCTTC. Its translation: CASSYQGHYTF.

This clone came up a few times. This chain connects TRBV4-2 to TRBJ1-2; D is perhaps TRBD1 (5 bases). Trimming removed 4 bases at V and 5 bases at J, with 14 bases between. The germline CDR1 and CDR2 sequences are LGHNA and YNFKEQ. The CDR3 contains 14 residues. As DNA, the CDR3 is TGTGCCAGCAGCCCCGGACACGAGATTTATGGCTACACCTTC. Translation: CASSPGHEIYGYTF.

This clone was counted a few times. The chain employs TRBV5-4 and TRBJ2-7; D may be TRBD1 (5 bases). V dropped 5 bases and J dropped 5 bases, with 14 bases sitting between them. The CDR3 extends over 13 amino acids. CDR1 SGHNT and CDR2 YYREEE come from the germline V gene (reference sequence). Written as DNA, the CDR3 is TGTGCCAGCAGTCATACGGACAAGGACGAGCAGTACTTC. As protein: CASSHTDKDEQYF.

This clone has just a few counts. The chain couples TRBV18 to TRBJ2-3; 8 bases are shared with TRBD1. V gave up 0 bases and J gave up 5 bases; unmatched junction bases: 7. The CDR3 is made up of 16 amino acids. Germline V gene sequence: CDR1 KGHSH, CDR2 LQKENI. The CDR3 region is CASSPPAQGAGDTQYF. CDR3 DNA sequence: TGTGCCAGCTCACCACCCGCCCAGGGGGCAGGAGATACGCAGTATTTT.